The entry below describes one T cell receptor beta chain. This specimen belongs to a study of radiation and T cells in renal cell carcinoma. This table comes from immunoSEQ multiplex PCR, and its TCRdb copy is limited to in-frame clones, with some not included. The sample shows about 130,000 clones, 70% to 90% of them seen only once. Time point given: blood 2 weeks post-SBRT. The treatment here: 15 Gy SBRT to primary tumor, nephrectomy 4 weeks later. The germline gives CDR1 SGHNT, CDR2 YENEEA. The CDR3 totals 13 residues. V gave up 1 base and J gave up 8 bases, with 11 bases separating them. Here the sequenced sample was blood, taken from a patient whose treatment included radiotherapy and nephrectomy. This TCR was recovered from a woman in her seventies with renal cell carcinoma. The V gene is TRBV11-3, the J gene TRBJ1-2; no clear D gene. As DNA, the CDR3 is TGTGCCAGCAGCTTAGTAAAAGGGTCCGGCTACACCTTC. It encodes CASSLVKGSGYTF.